This T cell receptor (beta chain) was observed in a study of regulatory T cells in long-lasting Graves disease. As for time point: newly diagnosed GD, antithyroid drugs for less than 3 months. Making the TCR library involved RNA that had been extracted from PBMCs. Patients all came to the study from an endocrinology department in Xi'an, China. Construction of the TCR beta libraries employed iRepertoire HTBI primers in conjunction with Arm-PCR of CDR3 regions. TCRdb re-derived calls from the multiplex PCR reads in MiXCR, one entry per CDR3 protein. This table has 370,000 or so distinct CDR3 sequences, 15% to 20% appearing once. In this sample, this clonotype turned up many times. Its antigen remains unknown. Study-level points and caveats: TCR diversity was lower in persistent Graves' patients than in newly diagnosed ones.

Trimming removed 0 bases from V and 7 bases from J, with 16 bases in between. Germline CDR1 and CDR2: KGHSH and LQKENI. The CDR3 has 15 residues. These data also featured in a second study, about T cells in Graves' hyperthyroidism and ophthalmopathy. That source adds: The primer set for the first-round RT-PCR of the TCR CDR3 was HTBI.

The rearrangement uses TRBV18 and TRBJ2-7; a possible D gene is TRBD2 (5 bases). The sequences come from peripheral blood mononuclear cells (PBMCs), collected at new diagnosis, from a patient treated with antithyroid drugs. The sequence was collected from a woman between 18 and 29 years old with Graves disease. The CDR3 coding sequence is TGTGCCAGCTCACCACCGAATTCCTACAGAGGGGAGCAGTACTTC. This sequence encodes CASSPPNSYRGEQYF.